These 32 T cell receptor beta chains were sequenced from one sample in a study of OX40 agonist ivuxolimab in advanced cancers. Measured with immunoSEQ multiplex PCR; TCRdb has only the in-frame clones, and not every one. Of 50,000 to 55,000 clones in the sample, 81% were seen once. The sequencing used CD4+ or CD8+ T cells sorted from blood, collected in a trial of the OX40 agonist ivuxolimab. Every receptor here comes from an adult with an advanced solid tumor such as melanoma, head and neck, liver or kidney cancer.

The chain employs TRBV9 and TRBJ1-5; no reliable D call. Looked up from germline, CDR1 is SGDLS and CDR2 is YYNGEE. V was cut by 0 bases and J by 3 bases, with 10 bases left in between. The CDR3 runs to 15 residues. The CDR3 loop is CASSVDVADNQPQHF. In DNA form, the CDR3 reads TGTGCCAGCAGCGTAGATGTGGCAGACAATCAGCCCCAGCATTTT.

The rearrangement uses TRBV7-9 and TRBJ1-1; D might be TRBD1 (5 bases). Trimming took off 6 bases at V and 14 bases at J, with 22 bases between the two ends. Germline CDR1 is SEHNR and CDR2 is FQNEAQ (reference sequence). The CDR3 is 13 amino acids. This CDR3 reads CASSFGTGGFAFF. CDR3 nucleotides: TGTGCCAGCAGTTTTGGGACTGGGGGTTTCGCGTTCTTT.

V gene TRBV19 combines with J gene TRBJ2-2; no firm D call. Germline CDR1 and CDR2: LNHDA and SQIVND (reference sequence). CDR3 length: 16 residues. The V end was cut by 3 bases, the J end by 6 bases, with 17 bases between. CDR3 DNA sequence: TGTGCCAGTAGTATGGCCGGGCCTAGAGAGGCCGGGGAGCTGTTTTTT. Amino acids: CASSMAGPREAGELFF.

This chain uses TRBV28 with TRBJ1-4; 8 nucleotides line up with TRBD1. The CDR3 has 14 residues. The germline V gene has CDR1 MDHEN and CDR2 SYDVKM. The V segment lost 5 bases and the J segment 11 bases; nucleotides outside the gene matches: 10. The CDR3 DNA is TGTGCCAGCAGTCCACGGACAGGGCGGGAGAAACTGTTTTTT. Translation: CASSPRTGREKLFF. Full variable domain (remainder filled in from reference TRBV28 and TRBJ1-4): DVKVTQSSRYLVKRTGEKVFLECVQDMDHENMFWYRQDPGLGLRLIYFSYDVKMKEKGDIPEGYSVSREKKERFSLILESASTNQTSMYLCASSPRTGREKLFFGSGTQLSVL.

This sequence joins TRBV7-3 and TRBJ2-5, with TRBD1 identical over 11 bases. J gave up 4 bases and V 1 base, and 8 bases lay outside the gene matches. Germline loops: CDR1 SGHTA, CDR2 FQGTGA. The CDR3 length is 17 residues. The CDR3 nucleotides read TGTGCCAGCAGCTTAAAAGTTGGGACAGGGGGATCAGAGACCCAGTACTTC. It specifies CASSLKVGTGGSETQYF. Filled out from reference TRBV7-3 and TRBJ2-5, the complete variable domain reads GAGVSQTPSNKVTEKGKYVELRCDPISGHTALYWYRQSLGQGPEFLIYFQGTGAADDSGLPNDRFFAVRPEGSVSTLKIQRTERGDSAVYLCASSLKVGTGGSETQYFGPGTRLLVL.

Here the CDR3 DNA reads TGCAGCATCCGCCGGGGGGGCAGTAGCACCGGGGAGCTGTTTTTT. Its translation is CSIRRGGSSTGELFF. The V gene is TRBV29-1, the J gene TRBJ2-2; 8 bases are a match to TRBD2. J gave up 4 bases and V 8 bases, and 12 bases lay outside the gene matches. Germline loops: CDR1 SQVTM, CDR2 ANQGSEA. The CDR3 length is 15 residues.

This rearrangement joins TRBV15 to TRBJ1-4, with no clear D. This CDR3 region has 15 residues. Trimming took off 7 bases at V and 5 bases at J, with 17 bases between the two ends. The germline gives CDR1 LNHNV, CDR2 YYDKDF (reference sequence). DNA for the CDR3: TGTGCCACCACCGCCGGAGCGCGAGTAAATGAAAAACTGTTTTTT. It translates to CATTAGARVNEKLFF.

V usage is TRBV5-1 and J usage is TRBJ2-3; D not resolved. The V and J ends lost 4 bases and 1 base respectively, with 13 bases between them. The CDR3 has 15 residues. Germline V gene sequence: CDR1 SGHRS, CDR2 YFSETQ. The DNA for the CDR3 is TGCGCCAGCAGCAAACGAAGCGAAGGCACAGATACGCAGTATTTT. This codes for CASSKRSEGTDTQYF.

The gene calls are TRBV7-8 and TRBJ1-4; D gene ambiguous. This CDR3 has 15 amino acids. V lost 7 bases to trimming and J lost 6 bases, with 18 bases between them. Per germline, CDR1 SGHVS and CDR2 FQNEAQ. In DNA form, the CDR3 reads TGTGCCAGCATGTATAGGGAGGCGTCGTATGAAAAACTGTTTTTT. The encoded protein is CASMYREASYEKLFF.

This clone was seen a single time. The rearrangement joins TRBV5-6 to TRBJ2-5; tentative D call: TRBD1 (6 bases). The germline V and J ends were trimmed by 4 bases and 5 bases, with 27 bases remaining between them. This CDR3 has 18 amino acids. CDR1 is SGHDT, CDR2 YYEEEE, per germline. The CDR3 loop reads CASSSLKAQGSPGETQYF. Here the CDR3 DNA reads TGTGCCAGCAGCAGCTTGAAGGCGCAGGGGTCCCCTGGGGAGACCCAGTACTTC.

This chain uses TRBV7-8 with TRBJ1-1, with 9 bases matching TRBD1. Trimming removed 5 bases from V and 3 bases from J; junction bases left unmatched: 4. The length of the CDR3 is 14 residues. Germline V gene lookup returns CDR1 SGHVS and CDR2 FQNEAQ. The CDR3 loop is CASSTTGGYTEAFF. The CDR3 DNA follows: TGTGCCAGCAGCACGACAGGGGGATACACTGAAGCTTTCTTT.

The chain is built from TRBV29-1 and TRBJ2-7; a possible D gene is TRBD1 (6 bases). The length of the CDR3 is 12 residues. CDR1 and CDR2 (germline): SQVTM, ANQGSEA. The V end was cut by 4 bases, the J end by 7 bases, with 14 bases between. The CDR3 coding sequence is TGCAGCGTTGGCCTACAGGGTACGGAGCAGTACTTC. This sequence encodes CSVGLQGTEQYF.

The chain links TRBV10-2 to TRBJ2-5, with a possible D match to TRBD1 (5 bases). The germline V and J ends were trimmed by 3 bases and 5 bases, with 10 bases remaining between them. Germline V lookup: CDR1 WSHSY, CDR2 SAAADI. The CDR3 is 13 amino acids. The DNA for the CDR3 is TGCGCCAGCAGTGAAACCAGGGCGGAGACCCAGTACTTC. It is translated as CASSETRAETQYF.

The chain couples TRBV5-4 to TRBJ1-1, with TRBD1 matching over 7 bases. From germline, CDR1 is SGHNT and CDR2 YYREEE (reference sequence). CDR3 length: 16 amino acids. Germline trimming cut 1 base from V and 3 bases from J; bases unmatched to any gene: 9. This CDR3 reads CASSLRRAGGDTEAFF. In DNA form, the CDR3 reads TGTGCCAGCAGCTTGCGACGCGCAGGGGGGGACACTGAAGCTTTCTTT.

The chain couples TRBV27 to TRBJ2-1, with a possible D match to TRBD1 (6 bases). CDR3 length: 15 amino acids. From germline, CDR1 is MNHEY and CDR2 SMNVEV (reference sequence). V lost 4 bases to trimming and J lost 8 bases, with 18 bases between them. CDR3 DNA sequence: TGTGCCAGCAGTTCTCCGGGACAAATGATTGATGAGCAGTTCTTC. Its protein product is CASSSPGQMIDEQFF.

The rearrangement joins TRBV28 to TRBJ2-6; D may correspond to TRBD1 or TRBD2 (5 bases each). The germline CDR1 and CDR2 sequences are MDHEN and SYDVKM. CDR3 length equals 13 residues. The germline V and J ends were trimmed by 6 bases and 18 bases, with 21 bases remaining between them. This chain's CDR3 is CASRRDDKGERTF. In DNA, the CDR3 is TGTGCCAGCAGGAGAGACGACAAAGGGGAGCGGACTTTC.

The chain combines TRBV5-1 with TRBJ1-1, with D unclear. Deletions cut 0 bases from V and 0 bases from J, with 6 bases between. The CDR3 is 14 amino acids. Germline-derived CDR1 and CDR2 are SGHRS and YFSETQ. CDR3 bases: TGCGCCAGCAGCTTGGATGCGGTGAACACTGAAGCTTTCTTT. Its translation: CASSLDAVNTEAFF.

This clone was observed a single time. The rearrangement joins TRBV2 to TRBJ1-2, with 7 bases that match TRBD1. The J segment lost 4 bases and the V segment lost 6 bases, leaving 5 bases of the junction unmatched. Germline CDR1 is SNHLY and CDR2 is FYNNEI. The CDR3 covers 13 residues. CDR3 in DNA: TGTGCCAGCAGCCGACAGGGCTCCTATGGCTACACCTTC. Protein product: CASSRQGSYGYTF.

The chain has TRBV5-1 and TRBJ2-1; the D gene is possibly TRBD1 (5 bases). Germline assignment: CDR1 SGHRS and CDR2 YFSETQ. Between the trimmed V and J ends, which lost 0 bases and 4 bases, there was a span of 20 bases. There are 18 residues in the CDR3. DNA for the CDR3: TGCGCCAGCAGCTTGGGAACCAGAACAGGACCGTCGTACAATGAGCAGTTCTTC. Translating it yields CASSLGTRTGPSYNEQFF. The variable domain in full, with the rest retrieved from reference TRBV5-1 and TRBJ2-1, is KAGVTQTPRYLIKTRGQQVTLSCSPISGHRSVSWYQQTPGQGLQFLFEYFSETQRNKGNFPGRFSGRQFSNSRSEMNVSTLELGDSALYLCASSLGTRTGPSYNEQFFGPGTRLTVL.

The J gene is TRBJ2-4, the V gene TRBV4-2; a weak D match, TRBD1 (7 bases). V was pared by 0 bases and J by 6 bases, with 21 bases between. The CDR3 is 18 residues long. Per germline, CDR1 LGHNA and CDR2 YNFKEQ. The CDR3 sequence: CASSQDGTAGGFRNIQYF. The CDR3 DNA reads TGTGCCAGCAGCCAAGATGGGACGGCAGGGGGGTTCCGAAACATTCAGTACTTC.

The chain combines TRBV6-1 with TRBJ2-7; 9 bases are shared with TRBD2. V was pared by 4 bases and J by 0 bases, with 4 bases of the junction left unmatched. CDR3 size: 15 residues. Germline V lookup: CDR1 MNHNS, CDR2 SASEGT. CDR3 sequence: CASSALAGSSYEQYF. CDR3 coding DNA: TGTGCCAGCAGTGCTCTAGCGGGGAGCTCCTACGAGCAGTACTTC.

In DNA, the CDR3 is TGTGCCAGCAGCCAATACAGGGCCCAGAACACTGAAGCTTTCTTT. Translated, it gives CASSQYRAQNTEAFF. This rearrangement joins TRBV14 to TRBJ1-1, with D possibly being TRBD1 (6 bases). Trimming took off 2 bases at V and 1 base at J, with 11 bases between the two ends. Germline values: CDR1 SGHDN, CDR2 FVKESK. The CDR3 has 15 amino acids.

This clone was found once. CDR3 coding DNA: TGTGCCAGCTCACTATCCGGGACAGGGACCGACACTGAAGCTTTCTTT. This sequence encodes CASSLSGTGTDTEAFF. The V call is TRBV18, the J call TRBJ1-1; TRBD1 matches 9 bases. V shed 4 bases, J shed 3 bases, and the junction held 9 bases outside the gene matches. The CDR3 totals 16 residues. Germline V lookup: CDR1 KGHSH, CDR2 LQKENI.

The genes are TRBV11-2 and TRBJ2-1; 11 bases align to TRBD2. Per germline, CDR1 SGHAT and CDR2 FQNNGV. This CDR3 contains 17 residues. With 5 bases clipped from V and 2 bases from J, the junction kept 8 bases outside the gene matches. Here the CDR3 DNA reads TGTGCCAGCAGCCCGGACCTAGCGGGGGGTCCCTACAATGAGCAGTTCTTC. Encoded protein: CASSPDLAGGPYNEQFF.

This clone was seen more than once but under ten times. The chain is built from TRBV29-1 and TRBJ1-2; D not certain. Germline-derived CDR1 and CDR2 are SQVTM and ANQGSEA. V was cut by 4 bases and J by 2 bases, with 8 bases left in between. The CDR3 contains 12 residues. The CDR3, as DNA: TGCAGCGTTGGGTCTCGGAACTATGGCTACACCTTC. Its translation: CSVGSRNYGYTF.

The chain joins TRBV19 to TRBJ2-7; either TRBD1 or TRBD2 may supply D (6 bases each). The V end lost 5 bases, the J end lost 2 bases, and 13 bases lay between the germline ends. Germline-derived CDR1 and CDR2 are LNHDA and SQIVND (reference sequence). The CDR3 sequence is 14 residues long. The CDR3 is CASSAGTPAYEQYF. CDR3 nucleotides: TGTGCCAGTAGTGCGGGGACACCGGCCTACGAGCAGTACTTC.

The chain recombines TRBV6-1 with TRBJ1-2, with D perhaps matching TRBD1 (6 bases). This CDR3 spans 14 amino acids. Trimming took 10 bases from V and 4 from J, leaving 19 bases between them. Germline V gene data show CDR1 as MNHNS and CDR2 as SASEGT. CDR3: CAIAWTAQFYGYTF. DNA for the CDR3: TGTGCCATTGCTTGGACAGCACAATTCTATGGCTACACCTTC.

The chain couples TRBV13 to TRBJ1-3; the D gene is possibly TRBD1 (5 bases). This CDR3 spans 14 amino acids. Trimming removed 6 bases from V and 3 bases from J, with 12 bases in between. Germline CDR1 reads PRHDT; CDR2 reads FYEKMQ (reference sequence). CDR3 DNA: TGTGCCAGCAGGGTACTTGGGGGTGGAAACACCATATATTTT. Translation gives CASRVLGGGNTIYF.

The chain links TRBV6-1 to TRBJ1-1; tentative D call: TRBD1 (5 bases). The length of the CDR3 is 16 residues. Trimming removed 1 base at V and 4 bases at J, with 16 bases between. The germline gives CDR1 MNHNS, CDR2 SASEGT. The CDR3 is CASSEVKGWDGTEAFF. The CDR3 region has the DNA TGTGCCAGCAGTGAAGTCAAGGGGTGGGATGGCACTGAAGCTTTCTTT.

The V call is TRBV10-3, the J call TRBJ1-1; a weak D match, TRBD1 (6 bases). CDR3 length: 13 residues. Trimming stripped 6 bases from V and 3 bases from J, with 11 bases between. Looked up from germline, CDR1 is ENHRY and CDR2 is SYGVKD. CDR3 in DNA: TGTGCCATCAGCTACAGGGACGACACTGAAGCTTTCTTT. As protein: CAISYRDDTEAFF.

This CDR3 reads CASSQGQVGEGETQYF. In nucleotides, the CDR3 is TGCGCCAGCAGCCAAGGGCAGGTTGGGGAAGGGGAGACCCAGTACTTC. This chain connects TRBV4-1 to TRBJ2-5; D gene ambiguous. Per the germline V gene, CDR1 is MGHRA and CDR2 is YSYEKL. Deletions cut 1 base from V and 5 bases from J, with 17 bases between. CDR3 size: 16 residues.

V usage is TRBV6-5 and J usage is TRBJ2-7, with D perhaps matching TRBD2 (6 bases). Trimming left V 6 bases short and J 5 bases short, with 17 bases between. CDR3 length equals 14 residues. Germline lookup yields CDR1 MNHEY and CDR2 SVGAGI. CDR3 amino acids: CASSPGREVDEQYF. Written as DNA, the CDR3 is TGTGCCAGCAGCCCTGGCAGGGAGGTAGACGAGCAGTACTTC.